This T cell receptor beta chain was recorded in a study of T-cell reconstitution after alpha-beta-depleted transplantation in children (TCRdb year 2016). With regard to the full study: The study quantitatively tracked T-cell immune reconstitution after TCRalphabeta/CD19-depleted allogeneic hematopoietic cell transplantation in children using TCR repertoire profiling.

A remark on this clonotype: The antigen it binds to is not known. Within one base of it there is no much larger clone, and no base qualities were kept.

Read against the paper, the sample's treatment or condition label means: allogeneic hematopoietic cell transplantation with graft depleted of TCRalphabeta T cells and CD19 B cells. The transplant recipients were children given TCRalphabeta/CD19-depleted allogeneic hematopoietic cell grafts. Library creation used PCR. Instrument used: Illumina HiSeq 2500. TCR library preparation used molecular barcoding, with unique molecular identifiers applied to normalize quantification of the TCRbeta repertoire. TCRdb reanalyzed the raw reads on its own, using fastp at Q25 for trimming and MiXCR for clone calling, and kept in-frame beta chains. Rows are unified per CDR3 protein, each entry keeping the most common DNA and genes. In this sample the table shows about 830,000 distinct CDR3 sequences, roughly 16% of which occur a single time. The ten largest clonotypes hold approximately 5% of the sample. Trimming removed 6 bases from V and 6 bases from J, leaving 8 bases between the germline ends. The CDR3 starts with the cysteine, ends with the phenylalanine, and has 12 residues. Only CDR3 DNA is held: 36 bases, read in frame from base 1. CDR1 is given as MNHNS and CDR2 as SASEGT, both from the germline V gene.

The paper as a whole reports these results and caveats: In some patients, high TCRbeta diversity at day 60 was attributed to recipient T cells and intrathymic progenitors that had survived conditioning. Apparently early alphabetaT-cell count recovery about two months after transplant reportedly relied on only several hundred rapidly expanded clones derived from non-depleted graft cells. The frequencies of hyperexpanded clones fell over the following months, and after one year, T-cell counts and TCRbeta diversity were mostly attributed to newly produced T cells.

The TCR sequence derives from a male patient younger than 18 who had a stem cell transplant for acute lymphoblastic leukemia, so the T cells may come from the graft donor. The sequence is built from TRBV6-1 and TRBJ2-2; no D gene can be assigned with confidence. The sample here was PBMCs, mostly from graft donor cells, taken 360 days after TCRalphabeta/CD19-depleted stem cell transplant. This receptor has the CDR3 CASRPVPGELFF. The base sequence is TGTGCCAGCAGACCCGTGCCCGGGGAGCTGTTTTTT.